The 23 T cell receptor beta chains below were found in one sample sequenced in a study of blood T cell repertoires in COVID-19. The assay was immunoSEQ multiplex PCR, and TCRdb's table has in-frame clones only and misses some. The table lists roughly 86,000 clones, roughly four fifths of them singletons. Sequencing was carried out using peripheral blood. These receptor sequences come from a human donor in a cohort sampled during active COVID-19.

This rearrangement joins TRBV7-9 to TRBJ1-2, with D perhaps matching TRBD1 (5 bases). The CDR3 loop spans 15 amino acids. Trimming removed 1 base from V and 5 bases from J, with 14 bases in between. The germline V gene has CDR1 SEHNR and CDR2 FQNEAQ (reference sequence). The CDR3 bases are TGTGCCAGCAGCTTAGTAACAGGAGATATATATGGCTACACCTTC. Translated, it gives CASSLVTGDIYGYTF.

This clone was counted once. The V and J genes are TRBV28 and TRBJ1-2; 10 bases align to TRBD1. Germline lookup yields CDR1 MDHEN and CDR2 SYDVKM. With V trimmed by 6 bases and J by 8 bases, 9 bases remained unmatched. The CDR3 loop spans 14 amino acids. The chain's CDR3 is CASSPGTGVEGYTF. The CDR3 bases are TGTGCCAGCAGCCCTGGGACAGGGGTAGAGGGCTACACCTTC.

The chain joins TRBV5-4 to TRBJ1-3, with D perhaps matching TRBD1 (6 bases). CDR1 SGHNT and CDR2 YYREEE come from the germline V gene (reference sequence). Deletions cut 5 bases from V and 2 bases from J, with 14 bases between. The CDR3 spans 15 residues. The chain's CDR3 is CASSPRGGAGNTIYF. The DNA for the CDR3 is TGTGCCAGCAGTCCCCGAGGGGGGGCTGGAAACACCATATATTTT.

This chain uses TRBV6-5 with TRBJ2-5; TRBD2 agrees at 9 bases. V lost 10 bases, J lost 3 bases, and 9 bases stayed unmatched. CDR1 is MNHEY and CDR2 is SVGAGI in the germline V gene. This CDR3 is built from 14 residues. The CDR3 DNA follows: TGTGCCATCCGTTCACTAGCGGGTAAAGAGACCCAGTACTTC. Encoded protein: CAIRSLAGKETQYF.

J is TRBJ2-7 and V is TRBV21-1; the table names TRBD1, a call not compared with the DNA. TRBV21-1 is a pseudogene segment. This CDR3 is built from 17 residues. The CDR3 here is CASLYRGQGPTSYEQYF. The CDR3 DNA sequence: TGTGCCAGTCTTTATCGGGGACAGGGGCCAACCTCCTACGAGCAGTACTTC.

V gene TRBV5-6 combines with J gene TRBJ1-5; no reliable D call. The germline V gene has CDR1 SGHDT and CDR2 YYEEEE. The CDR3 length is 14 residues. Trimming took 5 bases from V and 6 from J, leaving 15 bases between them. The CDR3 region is CASSNAGTSQPQHF. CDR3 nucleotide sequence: TGTGCCAGCAGTAATGCGGGAACAAGTCAGCCCCAGCATTTT.

The CDR3 DNA reads TGTGCCAGCGGGACAGTGGACCAAGAGACCCAGTACTTC. Translated, it gives CASGTVDQETQYF. The chain joins TRBV5-4 to TRBJ2-5; 7 nucleotides line up with TRBD1. This CDR3 has 13 residues. Trimming at V came to 7 bases and at J to 0 bases, leaving 3 bases not matched to a gene. CDR1 and CDR2 from the germline V gene are SGHNT and YYREEE (reference sequence).

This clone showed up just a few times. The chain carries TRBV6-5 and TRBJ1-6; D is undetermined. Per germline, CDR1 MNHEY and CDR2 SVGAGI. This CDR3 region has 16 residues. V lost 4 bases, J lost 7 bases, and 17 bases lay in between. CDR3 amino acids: CASSSPDRVRNSPLHF. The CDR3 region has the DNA TGTGCCAGCAGTTCCCCCGATCGGGTGAGGAATTCACCCCTCCACTTT.

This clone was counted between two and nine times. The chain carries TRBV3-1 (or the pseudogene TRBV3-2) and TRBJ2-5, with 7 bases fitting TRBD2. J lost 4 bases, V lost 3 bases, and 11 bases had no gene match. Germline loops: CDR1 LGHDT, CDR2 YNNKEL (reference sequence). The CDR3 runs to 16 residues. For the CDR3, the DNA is TGTGCCAGCAGCCACCCAGGAGGCGGGGGAAGAGAGACCCAGTACTTC. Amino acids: CASSHPGGGGRETQYF.

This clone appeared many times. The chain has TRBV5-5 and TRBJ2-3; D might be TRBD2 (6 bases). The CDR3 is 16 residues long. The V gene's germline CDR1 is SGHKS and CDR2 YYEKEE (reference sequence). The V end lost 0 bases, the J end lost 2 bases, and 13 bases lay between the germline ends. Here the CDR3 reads CASSLAPGGDTDTQYF. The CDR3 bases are TGTGCCAGCAGCTTGGCCCCCGGGGGTGACACAGATACGCAGTATTTT.

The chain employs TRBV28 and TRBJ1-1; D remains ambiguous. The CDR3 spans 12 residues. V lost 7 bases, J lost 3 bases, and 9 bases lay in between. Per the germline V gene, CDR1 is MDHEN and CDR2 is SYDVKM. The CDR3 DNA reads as TGTGCCAGCACCCGGGAGTACACTGAAGCTTTCTTT. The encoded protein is CASTREYTEAFF. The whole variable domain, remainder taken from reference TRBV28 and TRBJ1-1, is DVKVTQSSRYLVKRTGEKVFLECVQDMDHENMFWYRQDPGLGLRLIYFSYDVKMKEKGDIPEGYSVSREKKERFSLILESASTNQTSMYLCASTREYTEAFFGQGTRLTVV.

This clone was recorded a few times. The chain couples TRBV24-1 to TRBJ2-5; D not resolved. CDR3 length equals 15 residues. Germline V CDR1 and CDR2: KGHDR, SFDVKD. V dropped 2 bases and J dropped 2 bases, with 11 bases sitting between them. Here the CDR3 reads CATSDYGQMQETQYF. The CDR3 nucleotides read TGTGCCACCAGTGATTATGGGCAGATGCAAGAGACCCAGTACTTC.

The CDR3 is CASSPQGYYGYTF. The CDR3 coding sequence is TGTGCCAGCAGTCCCCAGGGATACTATGGCTACACCTTC. V gene TRBV28 combines with J gene TRBJ1-2; D might be TRBD1 (5 bases). V lost 5 bases and J lost 3, with 10 bases in between. The CDR3 totals 13 residues. Germline lookup yields CDR1 MDHEN and CDR2 SYDVKM.

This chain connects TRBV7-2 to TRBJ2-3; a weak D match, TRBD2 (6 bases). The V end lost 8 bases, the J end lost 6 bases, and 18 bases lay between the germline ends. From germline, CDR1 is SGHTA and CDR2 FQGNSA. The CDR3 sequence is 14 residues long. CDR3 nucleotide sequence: TGTGCCAGCGGAGACGGCGGGGCCGGGGATACGCAGTATTTT. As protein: CASGDGGAGDTQYF.

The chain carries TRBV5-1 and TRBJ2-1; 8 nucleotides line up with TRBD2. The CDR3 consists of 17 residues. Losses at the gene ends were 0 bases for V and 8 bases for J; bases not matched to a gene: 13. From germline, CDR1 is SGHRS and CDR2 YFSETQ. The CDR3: CASSLAASGGPYDEQFF. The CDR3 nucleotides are TGCGCCAGCAGCTTGGCCGCTTCGGGGGGGCCTTACGATGAGCAGTTCTTC.

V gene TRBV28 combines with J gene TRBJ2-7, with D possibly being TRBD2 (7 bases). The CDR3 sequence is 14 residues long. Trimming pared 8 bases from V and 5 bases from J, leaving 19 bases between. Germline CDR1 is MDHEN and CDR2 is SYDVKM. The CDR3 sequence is CASHALGGADEQYF. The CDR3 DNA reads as TGTGCCAGCCATGCACTTGGGGGGGCTGACGAGCAGTACTTC.

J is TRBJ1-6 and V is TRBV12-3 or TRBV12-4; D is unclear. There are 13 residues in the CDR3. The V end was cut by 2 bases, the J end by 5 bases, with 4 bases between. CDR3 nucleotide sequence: TGTGCCAGCAGTTTACAGGATAATTCACCCCTCCACTTT. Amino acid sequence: CASSLQDNSPLHF.

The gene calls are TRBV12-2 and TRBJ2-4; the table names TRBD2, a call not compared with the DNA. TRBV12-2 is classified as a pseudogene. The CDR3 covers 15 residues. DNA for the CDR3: TGTGCAAGTCGCAGCCCCCGGGTCACCAAAAACATTCAGTACTTC. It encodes CASRSPRVTKNIQYF.

CDR3 coding DNA: TGTGCCAGCTATCCGGACAGGGCGCGAAATGAAAAACTGTTTTTT. Its translation: CASYPDRARNEKLFF. This sequence joins TRBV19 and TRBJ1-4, with 8 bases lining up with TRBD1. V shed 9 bases and J 5 bases; nucleotides not matched to a gene: 11. Germline CDR1 is LNHDA and CDR2 is SQIVND (reference sequence). This CDR3 has 15 residues.

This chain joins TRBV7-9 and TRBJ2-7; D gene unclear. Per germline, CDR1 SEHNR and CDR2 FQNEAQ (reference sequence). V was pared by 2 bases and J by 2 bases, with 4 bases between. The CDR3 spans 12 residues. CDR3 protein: CASSLSAYEQYF. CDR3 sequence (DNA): TGTGCCAGCAGCTTAAGCGCCTACGAGCAGTACTTC.

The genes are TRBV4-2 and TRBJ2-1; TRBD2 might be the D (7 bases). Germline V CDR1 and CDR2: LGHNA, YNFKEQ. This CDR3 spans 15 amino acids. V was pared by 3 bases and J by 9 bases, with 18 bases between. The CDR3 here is CASSHPKGGAAEQFF. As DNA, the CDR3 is TGTGCCAGCAGCCACCCTAAGGGGGGGGCTGCTGAGCAGTTCTTC.

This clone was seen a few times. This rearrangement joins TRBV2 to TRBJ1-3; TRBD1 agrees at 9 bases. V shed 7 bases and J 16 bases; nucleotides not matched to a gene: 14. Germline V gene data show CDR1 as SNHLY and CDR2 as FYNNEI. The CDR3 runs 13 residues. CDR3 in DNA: TGTGCCAGCACCTCCGGGACAGGGATCAGGGAGTATTTT. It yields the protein CASTSGTGIREYF.

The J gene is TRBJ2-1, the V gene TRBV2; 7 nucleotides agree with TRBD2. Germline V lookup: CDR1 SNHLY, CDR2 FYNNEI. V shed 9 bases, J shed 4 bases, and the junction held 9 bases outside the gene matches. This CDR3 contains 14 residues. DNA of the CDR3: TGTGCCAGTGCCCTAGCGGCGACGTACAATGAGCAGTTCTTC. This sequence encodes CASALAATYNEQFF.